The present T cell receptor (beta chain) was sequenced within a study of T cell responses to AZD1222 COVID-19 vaccine. This CDR3 is built from 14 residues. From germline, CDR1 is SEHNR and CDR2 FQNEAQ (reference sequence). The ends lost 5 bases at V and 8 bases at J; junction bases unmatched: 7. Whole-study findings and limits: Mostly white British, mostly female donors; authors suggested clonal diversity may be underestimated. Per reports, nearly half of all spike-specific TCRs target regions that are unmutated in variants.

The assay was immunoSEQ multiplex PCR, and TCRdb's table has in-frame clones only and misses some. The sample has 110,000 to 150,000 clones; about 92% are singletons. As concerns this clone: Antigen specificity is unknown.

Material: peripheral blood, obtained after recovery from COVID-19. This clonotype was sampled from an adult who had recovered from COVID-19. V gene TRBV7-9 combines with J gene TRBJ2-1; TRBD2 matches at 9 bases. Here the CDR3 DNA reads TGTGCCAGCAGCATTAGCGGGAGCTGGGATGAGCAGTTCTTC. Translating it yields CASSISGSWDEQFF.